The 8 T cell receptor beta chains given below trace back to one sample, sequenced in a study of T cell responses to AZD1222 COVID-19 vaccine. The assay was immunoSEQ multiplex PCR, and TCRdb's table has in-frame clones only and misses some. The repertoire has 100,000 to 150,000 clones, 86% of them found once; the top ten carry approximately 20%. This specimen consisted of peripheral blood, obtained on day 0 of AZD1222 vaccination. The origin of the receptors is an adult in good health.

V is TRBV15 and J is TRBJ1-1; D gene uncertain. Germline V gene data show CDR1 as LNHNV and CDR2 as YYDKDF (reference sequence). CDR3 size: 15 residues. Between the trimmed V and J ends, which lost 2 bases and 4 bases, there was a span of 14 bases. The CDR3 region has the DNA TGTGCCACCAGCAGAACCAACAGAGGTAGCACTGAAGCTTTCTTT. Translating gives CATSRTNRGSTEAFF.

This sequence joins TRBV6-5 and TRBJ2-5; D might be TRBD1 or TRBD2, each matching 5 bases. CDR1 MNHEY and CDR2 SVGAGI come from the germline V gene. With 6 bases removed from V and 5 bases from J, the gap between germline ends came to 16 bases. This CDR3 has 14 residues. The CDR3 region has the DNA TGTGCCAGCAGCCAGGGACCGTCCGGGGAGACCCAGTACTTC. Its protein is CASSQGPSGETQYF.

This chain links TRBV6-5 with TRBJ1-4, with D hard to call. V lost 6 bases and J 10 bases, leaving 12 bases between the germline ends. The CDR3 sequence is 12 residues long. CDR1 and CDR2 from the germline V gene are MNHEY and SVGAGI. The CDR3 here is CASRAKDGKLFF. The DNA of the CDR3 is TGTGCCAGCAGAGCGAAGGACGGAAAACTGTTTTTT.

CDR3 protein: CASSQGQTFTLYGYTF. The CDR3 DNA reads TGTGCCAGCAGTCAAGGACAGACCTTCACCCTTTATGGCTACACCTTC. The chain combines TRBV6-1 with TRBJ1-2; a possible D gene is TRBD1 (6 bases). The CDR3 loop spans 16 amino acids. Between the trimmed V and J ends, which lost 5 bases and 5 bases, there was a span of 21 bases. CDR1 is MNHNS and CDR2 is SASEGT in the germline V gene.

The J gene is TRBJ2-5, the V gene TRBV7-2; D is perhaps TRBD1 (6 bases). This CDR3 has 13 residues. Trimming cost V 5 bases and J 4 bases, with 11 bases left between them. The germline gives CDR1 SGHTA, CDR2 FQGNSA. This chain's CDR3 is CASSRQVTETQYF. The CDR3, as DNA: TGTGCCAGCAGCCGACAGGTGACAGAGACCCAGTACTTC.

The chain couples TRBV6-2 or TRBV6-3 to TRBJ2-7, with D perhaps matching TRBD1 (5 bases). Looked up from germline, CDR1 is MNHEY and CDR2 is SVGEGT. The CDR3 spans 12 residues. Deletions cut 5 bases from V and 11 bases from J, with 16 bases between. CDR3: CASSDRQSREYF. In DNA, the CDR3 is TGTGCCAGCAGTGACCGACAGAGTAGGGAGTACTTC.

This clone has just a few counts. The chain has TRBV10-1 and TRBJ2-7; TRBD2 matches 8 bases. CDR3 size: 13 residues. With 4 bases clipped from V and 1 base from J, the junction kept 0 bases outside the gene matches. CDR1 WNHNN and CDR2 SYGVQD come from the germline V gene (reference sequence). CDR3 bases: TGCGCCAGCAGTGCGGGGGGGTCCTACGAGCAGTACTTC. Its translation is CASSAGGSYEQYF.

The chain combines TRBV28 with TRBJ1-4; D is possibly TRBD1 (5 bases). Per germline, CDR1 MDHEN and CDR2 SYDVKM. V lost 5 bases and J 4 bases, leaving 23 bases between the germline ends. The CDR3 extends over 18 amino acids. The CDR3 DNA reads TGTGCCAGCAGTCCTCCCGGGACCCGCCATAGTTTTAATGAAAAACTGTTTTTT. Translating it yields CASSPPGTRHSFNEKLFF.